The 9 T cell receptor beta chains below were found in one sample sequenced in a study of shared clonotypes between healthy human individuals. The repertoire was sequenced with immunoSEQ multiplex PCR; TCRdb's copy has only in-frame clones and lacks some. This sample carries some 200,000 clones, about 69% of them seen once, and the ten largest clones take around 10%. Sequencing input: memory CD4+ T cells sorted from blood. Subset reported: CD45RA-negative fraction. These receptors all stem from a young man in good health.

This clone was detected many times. In DNA form, the CDR3 reads TGTGCCTTCAGGTGGGACGGCTACACCTTC. It translates to CAFRWDGYTF. V is TRBV30 and J is TRBJ1-2; D may be TRBD1 (5 bases). Germline loops: CDR1 GTSNPN, CDR2 SVGIG (reference sequence). The CDR3 consists of 10 residues. V lost 7 bases, J lost 8 bases, and 11 bases lay in between.

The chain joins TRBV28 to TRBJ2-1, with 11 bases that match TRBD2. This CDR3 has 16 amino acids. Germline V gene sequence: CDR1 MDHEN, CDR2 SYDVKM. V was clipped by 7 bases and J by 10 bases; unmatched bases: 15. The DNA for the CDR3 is TGTGCCAGCAATTCAATAGCGGGAGGGGGTCCTTTCGAGCAGTTCTTC. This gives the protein CASNSIAGGGPFEQFF. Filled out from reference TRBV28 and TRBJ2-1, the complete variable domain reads DVKVTQSSRYLVKRTGEKVFLECVQDMDHENMFWYRQDPGLGLRLIYFSYDVKMKEKGDIPEGYSVSREKKERFSLILESASTNQTSMYLCASNSIAGGGPFEQFFGPGTRLTVL.

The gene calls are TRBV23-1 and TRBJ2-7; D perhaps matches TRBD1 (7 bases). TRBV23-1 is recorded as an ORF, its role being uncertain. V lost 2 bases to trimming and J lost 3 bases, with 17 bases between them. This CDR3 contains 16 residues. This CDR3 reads CASSQPGDSYFYEQYF. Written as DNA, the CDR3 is TGCGCCAGCAGTCAACCGGGGGACAGTTATTTCTACGAGCAGTACTTC.

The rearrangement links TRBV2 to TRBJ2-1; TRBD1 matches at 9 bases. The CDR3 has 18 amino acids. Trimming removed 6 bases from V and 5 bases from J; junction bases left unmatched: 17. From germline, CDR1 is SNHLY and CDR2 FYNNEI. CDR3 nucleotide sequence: TGTGCCAGCAGCCCGGGACAGGGAAGGCCGCCGTACCACAATGAGCAGTTCTTC. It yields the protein CASSPGQGRPPYHNEQFF.

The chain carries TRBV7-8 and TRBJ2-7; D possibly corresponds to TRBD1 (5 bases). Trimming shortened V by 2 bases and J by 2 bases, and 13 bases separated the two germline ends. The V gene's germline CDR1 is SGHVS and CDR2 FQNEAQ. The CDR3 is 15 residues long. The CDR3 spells CASSLTTVSPYEQYF. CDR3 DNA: TGTGCCAGCAGCTTAACGACAGTCTCTCCCTACGAGCAGTACTTC.

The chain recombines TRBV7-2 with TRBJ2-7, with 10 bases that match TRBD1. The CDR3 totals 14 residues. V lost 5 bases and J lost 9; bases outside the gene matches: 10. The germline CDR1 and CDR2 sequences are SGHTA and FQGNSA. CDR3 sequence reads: CASSSRDRGVGQYF. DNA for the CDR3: TGTGCCAGCAGCAGCCGGGACAGGGGAGTCGGGCAGTACTTC.

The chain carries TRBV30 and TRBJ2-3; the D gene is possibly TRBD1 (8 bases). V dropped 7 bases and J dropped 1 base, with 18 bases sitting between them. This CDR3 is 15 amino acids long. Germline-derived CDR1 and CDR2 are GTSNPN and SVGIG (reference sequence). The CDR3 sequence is CASPGTGGGTDTQYF. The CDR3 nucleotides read TGTGCCTCCCCCGGTACAGGGGGGGGCACAGATACGCAGTATTTT.

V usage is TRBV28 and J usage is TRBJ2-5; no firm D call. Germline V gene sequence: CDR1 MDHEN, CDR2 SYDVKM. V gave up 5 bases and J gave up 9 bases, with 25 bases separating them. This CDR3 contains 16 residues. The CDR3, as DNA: TGTGCCAGCAGTCCGGTCTCGGGTTCGTCCAAGAGACCCCAGTACTTC. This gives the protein CASSPVSGSSKRPQYF.

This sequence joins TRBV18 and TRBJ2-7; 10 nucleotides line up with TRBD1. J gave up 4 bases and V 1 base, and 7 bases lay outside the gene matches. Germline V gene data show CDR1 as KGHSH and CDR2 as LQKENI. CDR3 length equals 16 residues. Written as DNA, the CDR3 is TGTGCCAGCTCACCACATGCGGGACAGGGGTTGTACGAGCAGTACTTC. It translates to CASSPHAGQGLYEQYF.